The rows below give T cell receptor beta chains drawn from one sample of a study of CD8 T cells in Susac syndrome. MiXCR, run by TCRdb on the immunoSEQ multiplex PCR reads, gives a single entry per CDR3 protein. The sample shows approximately 100,000 distinct CDR3 sequences, roughly 95% of them seen only once. The sample consisted of CD8+ T cells from PBMCs. These receptor sequences come from a human donor with Susac syndrome. CDR3s include the opening cysteine and the closing phenylalanine or tryptophan. The D gene is left open where the match is weak. Only part of the rows carry a size: once, few, many, or a class if the clone is expanded.

v_gene	d_gene	abundance	j_gene	CDR3nt	CDR3aa
TRBV15	NA	NA	TRBJ2-7	TGTGCCACCAGCAGAGCGGGTGTCCATTACGAGCAGTACTTC	CATSRAGVHYEQYF
TRBV29-1	NA	NA	TRBJ1-6	TGCAGCGTTGGGGGGGGGCCACGTCGTAGGCTTGCTAATTCACCCCTCCACTTT	CSVGGGPRRRLANSPLHF
TRBV20-1	TRBD2	NA	TRBJ2-1	TGCAGTGCTAGGGGACATAGCGGGGGGGCCCCAAATGAGCAGTTCTTC	CSARGHSGGAPNEQFF
TRBV14	TRBD1	few	TRBJ2-5	TGTGCCAGCAGCCGGACAGGGAAAGAGACCCAGTACTTC	CASSRTGKETQYF
TRBV20-1	TRBD2	NA	TRBJ2-3	TGCAGTGCTACCGGGGGGACTAGCACAGATACGCAGTATTTT	CSATGGTSTDTQYF
TRBV2	TRBD1	NA	TRBJ1-2	TGTGCCAGCAGGGACGGACAGGGTTTGGGAGGCTACACCTTC	CASRDGQGLGGYTF
TRBV5-8	NA	once	TRBJ1-1	TGTGCCAGCAGCTTAGGACACACTGAAGCTTTCTTT	CASSLGHTEAFF
TRBV7-6	TRBD1	NA	TRBJ2-1	TGTGCCAGCAGCTTAGAGAGGGGGCCTTACTACAATGAGCAGTTCTTC	CASSLERGPYYNEQFF
TRBV7-9	NA	NA	TRBJ1-5	TGTGCCAGCAGTTCGGACGAGGGCGATCAGCCCCAGCATTTT	CASSSDEGDQPQHF
TRBV5-1	NA	NA	TRBJ1-6	TGCGCCAGCAGCTCACGGCAGACTAATTCACCCCTCCACTTT	CASSSRQTNSPLHF
TRBV5-4	NA	NA	TRBJ2-5	TGTGCCAGCAGCTTGGAGGGTGATGAGACCCAGTACTTC	CASSLEGDETQYF
TRBV9	NA	NA	TRBJ1-4	TGTGCAGAGAGGCGGACAACTAATGAAAAACTGTTTTTT	CAERRTTNEKLFF
TRBV14	NA	NA	TRBJ2-7	TGTGCCAGCAGCCAAGATTGGGGGCACGAGCAGTACTTC	CASSQDWGHEQYF
TRBV6-5	NA	NA	TRBJ2-7	TGTGCCACCATGGACTTTCCGAACTCCTACGAGCAGTACTTC	CATMDFPNSYEQYF
TRBV20-1	TRBD2	NA	TRBJ2-7	TGCAGTGCTCATACACGGGGGGGTAGGGGCGAGCAGTACTTC	CSAHTRGGRGEQYF
TRBV7-2	TRBD2	NA	TRBJ2-1	TGTGCCAGCAGCTTCGGGGGGGCCTACAATGAGCAGTTCTTC	CASSFGGAYNEQFF
TRBV27	NA	NA	TRBJ1-2	TGTGCCAGCAGTCCCAGACAGGTCCAAAACTATGGCTACACCTTC	CASSPRQVQNYGYTF
TRBV7-9	NA	few	TRBJ1-6	TGTGCCAGCAGCCACGAGAACAAGGAAATTTCACCCCTCCACTTT	CASSHENKEISPLHF
TRBV20-1	TRBD1	NA	TRBJ2-7	TGCAGTGCTCAGGGACAGGTTCTCTACGAGCAGTACTTC	CSAQGQVLYEQYF
TRBV5-1	NA	NA	TRBJ1-1	TGCGCCAGCAGCTTGGACGACAGCTGGGAAGCTTTCTTT	CASSLDDSWEAFF
TRBV29-1	NA	NA	TRBJ1-5	TGCAGCGTTGATTGGGGCAGCCCCGGTAAGGGCCAGCATTTT	CSVDWGSPGKGQHF
TRBV3-1	NA	NA	TRBJ1-1	TGTGCCAGCAGCTTTCCTGGGGCGAACACTGAAGCTTTCTTT	CASSFPGANTEAFF
TRBV29-1	NA	NA	TRBJ1-3	TGCAGCGTGGAGGGTGGCAGTCTCTCTGGAAACACCATATATTTT	CSVEGGSLSGNTIYF
TRBV29-1	NA	NA	TRBJ2-4	TGCAGCGTAGTGATGGGTGAGGCCAAAAACATTCAGTACTTC	CSVVMGEAKNIQYF
TRBV4-1	NA	NA	TRBJ2-7	TGCGCCAGCAGCCAAGATAGCGGGACAGGGCACTACGAGCAGTACTTC	CASSQDSGTGHYEQYF
TRBV5-6	NA	NA	TRBJ1-1	TGTGCCAGCAGCTTGCAGACGAACACTGAAGCTTTCTTT	CASSLQTNTEAFF
TRBV2	NA	NA	TRBJ2-3	TGTGCCAGCAACGGAAAGGGGGTTAGGGGCCCAGATACGCAGTATTTT	CASNGKGVRGPDTQYF
TRBV6-5	NA	once	TRBJ1-3	TGTGCCAGCAGTGGTACTGAGAGCTCTGGAAACACCATATATTTT	CASSGTESSGNTIYF
TRBV20-1	NA	NA	TRBJ1-5	TGCAGTGCTAGAGCTGGCAGGGGTTATAGCAATCAGCCCCAGCATTTT	CSARAGRGYSNQPQHF
TRBV4-1	TRBD2	NA	TRBJ2-2	TGCGCCAGCAGCCACCCCCCCGAAGCTAGCGGGACCGGGGAGCTGTTTTTT	CASSHPPEASGTGELFF
TRBV3-1	TRBD1	NA	TRBJ2-7	TGTGCCAGCAGCCAAGAGGACAGGGCCCCCTACGAGCAGTACTTC	CASSQEDRAPYEQYF
TRBV20-1	TRBD2	NA	TRBJ2-7	TGCAGTGCTAGAGATGTCCTAGCGGGGGTTCTTGAGTACTTC	CSARDVLAGVLEYF
TRBV29-1	TRBD1	NA	TRBJ2-1	TGCAGCGTCAGCAGTGGGACAGGGGGCGATGAGCAGTTCTTC	CSVSSGTGGDEQFF
TRBV20-1	NA	NA	TRBJ2-3	TGCAGTGCTAGAGAGGAGACTACTCCCTCCGATACGCAGTATTTT	CSAREETTPSDTQYF
TRBV7-9	NA	NA	TRBJ1-1	TGTGCCAGCGACCCTGAAGCTTTCTTT	CASDPEAFF
TRBV7-2	NA	once	TRBJ2-4	TGTGCCAGCAGCTCCAAGAGCGCATTAGCCAAAAACATTCAGTACTTC	CASSSKSALAKNIQYF
TRBV7-9	NA	NA	TRBJ2-7	TGTGCCAGCAGCTTAGTTGGGGGAACCTACGAGCAGTACTTC	CASSLVGGTYEQYF
TRBV6-5	NA	NA	TRBJ2-5	TGTGCCAGCAAAACGCCCTTGGGGGAGACCCAGTACTTC	CASKTPLGETQYF
TRBV5-1	NA	NA	TRBJ1-4	TGCGCCAGCAGCGAGGGGGATGCAACTAATGAAAAACTGTTTTTT	CASSEGDATNEKLFF
TRBV20-1	TRBD1	NA	TRBJ1-1	TGCAGTGCTAGACCCTACAGGGGCCCGAACACTGAAGCTTTCTTT	CSARPYRGPNTEAFF
TRBV6-6	TRBD1	NA	TRBJ2-7	TGTGCCAGCAGCCGCTTCACAGGGGGCATAGGGGACGAGCAGTACTTC	CASSRFTGGIGDEQYF
TRBV9	NA	once	TRBJ1-2	TGTGCCAGCAGCCTGGGGCAGGACGACTATGGCTACACCTTC	CASSLGQDDYGYTF
TRBV5-4	TRBD1	NA	TRBJ1-2	TGTGCCAGCAGCTTGGGGGCAGGGGGCGATGGCTACACCTTC	CASSLGAGGDGYTF
TRBV27	NA	NA	TRBJ2-5	TGTGCCAGCAGTTTAGCCGGGACACTAGAGACCCAGTACTTC	CASSLAGTLETQYF
TRBV28	NA	NA	TRBJ1-4	TGTGCCAGCAGGCCACTCTACTCGAATGAAAAACTGTTTTTT	CASRPLYSNEKLFF
TRBV6-5	NA	NA	TRBJ1-5	TGTGCCAGCAGTTCTCAGTATAGCAATCAGCCCCAGCATTTT	CASSSQYSNQPQHF
TRBV9	TRBD1	NA	TRBJ2-5	TGTGCCAGCAGCGCGTCTCGGGACAGGGGGTACCAAGAGACCCAGTACTTC	CASSASRDRGYQETQYF
TRBV7-3	TRBD2	once	TRBJ2-3	TGTGCCAGCAGCTCATCGGCGGGGGGGGACACAGATACGCAGTATTTT	CASSSSAGGDTDTQYF
TRBV14	NA	NA	TRBJ1-1	TGTGCCAGCAGCCAAGATCTACAGCTTGAAGCTTTCTTT	CASSQDLQLEAFF
TRBV29-1	TRBD1	NA	TRBJ2-2	TGCAGCGTGAGGACAGGGTACACCGGGGAGCTGTTTTTT	CSVRTGYTGELFF
TRBV19	TRBD2	NA	TRBJ2-7	TGTGCCAGTAGTTGGGCGGGGGTATTCTACGAGCAGTACTTC	CASSWAGVFYEQYF
TRBV3-1	TRBD2	NA	TRBJ2-5	TGTGCCAGCAGCCAAGACGGGGGGGCGCGGGGGCAAGAGACCCAGTACTTC	CASSQDGGARGQETQYF